Reported below is one TCR beta chain. Its specificity is unknown. The record originates from a study of OX40 agonist ivuxolimab in advanced cancers. Study-level background: Dose-escalation patients had hepatocellular carcinoma, melanoma, renal cell or head and neck cancer.

V lost 6 bases, J lost 5 bases, and 7 bases stayed unmatched. The germline CDR1 and CDR2 sequences are MNHEY and SVGAGI. The CDR3 is made up of 14 amino acids. General study findings and limits: Antigen specificity remained undetermined for the expanded peripheral T cells. The study observed clonal expansion of CD4+ and CD8+ blood T cells by week 6 at 0.1 to 3.0 mg/kg.

The data were produced by immunoSEQ multiplex PCR, yet TCRdb's version contains in-frame clones alone and is incomplete. The data show approximately 65,000 clones, 92% seen once. The receptor was derived from an adult with an advanced solid tumor such as melanoma, head and neck, liver or kidney cancer. The V gene is TRBV6-5, the J gene TRBJ1-1; 9 bases agree with TRBD1. Sample: CD4+ or CD8+ T cells sorted from blood, taken in a trial of the OX40 agonist ivuxolimab. The CDR3 DNA reads TGTGCCAGCAGATCACAGACAGGGGGAACTGAAGCTTTCTTT. Its protein product is CASRSQTGGTEAFF.